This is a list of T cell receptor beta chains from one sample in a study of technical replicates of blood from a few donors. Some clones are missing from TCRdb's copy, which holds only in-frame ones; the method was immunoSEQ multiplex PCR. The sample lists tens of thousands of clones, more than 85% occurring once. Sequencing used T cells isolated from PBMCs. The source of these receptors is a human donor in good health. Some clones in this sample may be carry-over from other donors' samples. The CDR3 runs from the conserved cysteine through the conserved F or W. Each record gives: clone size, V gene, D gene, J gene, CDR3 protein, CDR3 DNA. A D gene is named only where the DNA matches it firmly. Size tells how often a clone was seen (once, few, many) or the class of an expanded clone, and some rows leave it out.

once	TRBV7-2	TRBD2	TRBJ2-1	CASSLGLRAGGDEQFF	TGTGCCAGCAGCTTAGGACTGAGAGCGGGAGGGGATGAGCAGTTCTTC
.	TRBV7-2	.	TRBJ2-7	CASSFLGRVSYEQYF	TGTGCCAGCAGCTTTCTTGGCAGGGTAAGCTACGAGCAGTACTTC
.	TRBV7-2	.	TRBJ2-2	CASSLQGLNTGELFF	TGTGCCAGCAGCTTACAGGGGCTTAACACCGGGGAGCTGTTTTTT
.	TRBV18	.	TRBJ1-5	CASSPPEKGQPQHF	TGTGCCAGCTCACCTCCGGAGAAGGGGCAGCCCCAGCATTTT
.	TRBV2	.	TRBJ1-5	CASSAGSLNQPQHF	TGTGCCAGCAGTGCGGGATCCCTCAATCAGCCCCAGCATTTT
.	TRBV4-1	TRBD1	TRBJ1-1	CASSQDDRGREAFF	TGCGCCAGCAGCCAAGACGACAGGGGGCGTGAAGCTTTCTTT
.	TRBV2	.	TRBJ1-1	CASAAAAVMNTEAFF	TGTGCCAGCGCTGCGGCGGCAGTCATGAACACTGAAGCTTTCTTT
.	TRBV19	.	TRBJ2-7	CASSTAHLSTYEQYF	TGTGCCAGTAGTACTGCTCACTTGAGCACCTACGAGCAGTACTTC
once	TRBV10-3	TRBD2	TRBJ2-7	CAISALGLAGRSSYEQYF	TGTGCCATCAGTGCCCTGGGACTAGCGGGAAGGTCGTCCTACGAGCAGTACTTC
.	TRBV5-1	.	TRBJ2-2	CASSRSSTNTGELFF	TGCGCCAGCAGCCGGTCTTCTACGAACACCGGGGAGCTGTTTTTT
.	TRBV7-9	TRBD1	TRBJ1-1	CASSLGTGSEAFF	TGTGCCAGCAGCTTAGGGACAGGGAGTGAAGCTTTCTTT
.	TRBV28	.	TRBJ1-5	CASSFFYNSQPQHF	TGTGCCAGCAGTTTTTTCTATAACAGTCAGCCCCAGCATTTT
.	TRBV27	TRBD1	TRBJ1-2	CASSLTIPGQGWFGYTF	TGTGCCAGCAGTTTAACTATCCCGGGACAGGGATGGTTTGGCTACACCTTC
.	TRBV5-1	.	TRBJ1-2	CASRLQTGIPANYGYTF	TGCGCCAGCCGACTCCAGACAGGAATCCCAGCTAACTATGGCTACACCTTC
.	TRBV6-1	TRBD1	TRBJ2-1	CASGGGTGAYNEQFF	TGTGCCAGCGGTGGTGGGACAGGGGCCTACAATGAGCAGTTCTTC
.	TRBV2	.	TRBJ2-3	CASNSLATDTQYF	TGTGCCAGCAATTCACTAGCAACAGATACGCAGTATTTT
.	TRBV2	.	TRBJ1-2	CASSLRVIGYGYTF	TGTGCCAGCTCCCTGAGGGTAATAGGATATGGCTACACCTTC
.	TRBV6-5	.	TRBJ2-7	CASRIRGHEQYF	TGTGCCAGCAGAATCAGGGGCCACGAGCAGTACTTC
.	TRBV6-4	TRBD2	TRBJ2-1	CASSVIGNAGGEQFF	TGTGCCAGCAGTGTGATCGGTAACGCGGGGGGTGAGCAGTTCTTC
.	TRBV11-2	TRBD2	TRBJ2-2	CASSLGLVGRTGELFF	TGTGCCAGCAGCTTAGGACTGGTCGGGAGGACCGGGGAGCTGTTTTTT
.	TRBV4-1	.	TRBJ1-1	CASSPTGTEAFF	TGCGCCAGCAGCCCGACAGGCACTGAAGCTTTCTTT
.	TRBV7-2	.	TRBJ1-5	CASSYQEAQPQHF	TGTGCCAGCAGCTATCAGGAGGCTCAGCCCCAGCATTTT
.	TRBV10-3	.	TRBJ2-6	CAISETAGANVLTF	TGTGCCATCAGTGAGACAGCTGGGGCCAACGTCCTGACTTTC
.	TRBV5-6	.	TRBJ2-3	CASSLGSITDTQYF	TGTGCCAGCAGCTTGGGATCTATCACAGATACGCAGTATTTT
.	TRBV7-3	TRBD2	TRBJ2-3	CASSDSGRSTDTQYF	TGTGCCAGCAGCGATAGCGGGAGATCCACAGATACGCAGTATTTT
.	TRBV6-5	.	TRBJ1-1	CASSNQGEAFF	TGTGCCAGCAGTAACCAGGGTGAAGCTTTCTTT
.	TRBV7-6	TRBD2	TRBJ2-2	CASSLEGAQREGPATGELFF	TGTGCCAGCAGCTTAGAGGGGGCCCAGCGGGAGGGCCCGGCCACCGGGGAGCTGTTTTTT
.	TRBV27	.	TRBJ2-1	CASSHRAEQFF	TGTGCCAGCAGTCACAGGGCTGAGCAGTTCTTC
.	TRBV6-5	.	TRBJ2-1	CASSYSFLSNNERFF	TGTGCCAGCAGTTACTCTTTTCTCAGTAACAATGAGCGGTTCTTC
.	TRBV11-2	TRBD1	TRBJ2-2	CASSLGRGRGRETGELFF	TGTGCCAGCAGCTTAGGTCGGGGCAGGGGGCGAGAGACCGGGGAGCTGTTTTTT
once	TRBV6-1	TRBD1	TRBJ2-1	CASSEGDRVIYEQFF	TGTGCCAGCAGTGAAGGGGACAGGGTCATTTATGAGCAGTTCTTC
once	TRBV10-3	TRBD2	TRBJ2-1	CAISGMAGGLNEQFF	TGTGCCATCAGTGGTATGGCGGGAGGGCTCAATGAGCAGTTCTTC
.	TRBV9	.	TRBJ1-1	CASSVTGSWNTEAFF	TGTGCCAGCAGCGTCACAGGGTCTTGGAACACTGAAGCTTTCTTT